This T cell receptor (beta chain) was obtained from a study of blood T cell repertoires in COVID-19. Trimming took 4 bases from V and 5 from J; bases not matched to a gene: 6. The CDR3 runs 15 residues. The V gene's germline CDR1 is SNHLY and CDR2 FYNNEI. This clone came up many times. Assay used: immunoSEQ multiplex PCR; TCRdb lists only in-frame clones, some missing. The sample has 150,000 to 200,000 clones, more than 70% seen once. The sample consisted of peripheral blood. The sequence came from a person aged 70 to 85 with COVID-19, enrolled during active disease. The chain couples TRBV2 to TRBJ2-1, with 9 bases that match TRBD2. CDR3 DNA sequence: TGTGCCAGCAGTGTTAGATTAGCGGGGGACAATGAGCAGTTCTTC. It yields the protein CASSVRLAGDNEQFF.